The T cell receptor beta chain described here comes from a study of shared clonotypes between healthy human individuals. Background on the study: Used for every donor were three CD4 naive, three CD4 memory, two CD8 naive and one CD8 memory plate.

Notes on the study in general: Naive subsets generally exceeded memory subsets in estimated richness. Some naive CD4 clonotypes, around 4.7%, turned up in common across several donors.

Genomic DNA from each subset was divided evenly over several immunoSEQ plates. Clones were sequenced by immunoSEQ multiplex PCR, and TCRdb holds only the in-frame ones, with some missing. Among a few million clones listed, approximately 93% were seen once. Regarding this clone: Its antigen is currently unknown.

Material for sequencing was naive CD4+ T cells from PBMCs. The subset is: CD45RA+ positively selected. This TCR derives from a man aged 18 to 30 in good health. Some clones in this sample may be carry-over from other donors' samples.

The CDR3 DNA is TGTGCCAGCAGTTACATTAGGGGGCCGGGGGGACACTATGGCTACACCTTC. Its translation is CASSYIRGPGGHYGYTF. The chain has TRBV28 and TRBJ1-2; TRBD1 aligns across 7 bases. In germline, CDR1 is MDHEN, CDR2 SYDVKM. V gave up 4 bases and J gave up 3 bases; unmatched junction bases: 14. The CDR3 has 17 residues.